This TCR beta chain is drawn from a study of CD8+CD57+ T cells in acquired aplastic anemia. For the study at large: Sorted CD4+ and CD8+ cells gave a mean 3.2 ug DNA, range about 0.17 to 27.4 ug.

Findings of the study overall: Controls and patients did not differ significantly in CD8+ Simpson's diversity.

Template material for TCR beta VDJ and CDR3 profiling consisted of genomic DNA. TCRdb reprocessed the reads with MiXCR, giving one entry per CDR3 protein. The table lists 150,000 or so distinct CDR3 sequences, just under 65% of them singletons. There are a few counts of this clonotype. Its antigen is not identified. Germline V CDR1 and CDR2: LNHNV, YYDKDF (reference sequence). After removal of 3 bases from V and 5 bases from J, the junction contained 7 bases not matched to a gene. The CDR3 is 14 amino acids. This receptor was taken from a human donor in good health. Sequenced sample: sorted CD4+, CD8+, or CD8+CD57+ T cells (not recorded which) from PBMCs. The rearrangement links TRBV15 to TRBJ2-7, with 7 bases fitting TRBD2. DNA of the CDR3: TGTGCCACCAGCAGGGTTAGGGGAGGGAACGAGCAGTACTTC. The encoded protein is CATSRVRGGNEQYF. The variable domain in full, completed from reference TRBV15 and TRBJ2-7, reads DAMVIQNPRYQVTQFGKPVTLSCSQTLNHNVMYWYQQKSSQAPKLLFHYYDKDFNNEADTPDNFQSRRPNTSFCFLDIRSPGLGDTAMYLCATSRVRGGNEQYFGPGTRLTVT.